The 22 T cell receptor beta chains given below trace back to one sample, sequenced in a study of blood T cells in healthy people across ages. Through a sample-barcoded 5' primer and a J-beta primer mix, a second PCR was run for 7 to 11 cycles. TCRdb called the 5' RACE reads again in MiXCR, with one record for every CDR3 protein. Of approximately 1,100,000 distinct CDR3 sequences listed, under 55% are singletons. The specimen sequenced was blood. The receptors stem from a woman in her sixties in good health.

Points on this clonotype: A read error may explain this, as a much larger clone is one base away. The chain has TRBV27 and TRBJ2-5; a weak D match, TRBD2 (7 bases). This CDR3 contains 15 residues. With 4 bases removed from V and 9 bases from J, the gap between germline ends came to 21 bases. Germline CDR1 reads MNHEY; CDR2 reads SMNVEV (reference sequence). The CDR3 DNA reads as TGTGCCAGCAGTTCGAATGCGGGAGAGGGGGAGGCCCAGTACTTC. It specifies CASSSNAGEGEAQYF.

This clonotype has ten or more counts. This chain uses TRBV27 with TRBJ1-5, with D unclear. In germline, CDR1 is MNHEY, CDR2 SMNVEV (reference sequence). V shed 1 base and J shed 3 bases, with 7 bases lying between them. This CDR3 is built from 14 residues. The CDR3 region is CASSLLGSNQPQHF. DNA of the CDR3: TGTGCCAGCAGTTTATTGGGCTCCAATCAGCCCCAGCATTTT.

This CDR3 reads CASSSPGQSTHYEQYF. Written as DNA, the CDR3 is TGTGCCAGCAGCTCCCCTGGACAGTCAACTCACTACGAGCAGTACTTC. J is TRBJ2-7 and V is TRBV7-9, with a weak D call TRBD1 (6 bases). The CDR3 sequence is 16 residues long. Per the germline V gene, CDR1 is SEHNR and CDR2 is FQNEAQ (reference sequence). The V and J ends lost 4 bases and 3 bases respectively, with 19 bases between them.

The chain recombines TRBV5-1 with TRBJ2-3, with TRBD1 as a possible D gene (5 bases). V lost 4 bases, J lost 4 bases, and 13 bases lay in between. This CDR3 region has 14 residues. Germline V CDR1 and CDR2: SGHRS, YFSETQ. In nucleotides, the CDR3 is TGCGCCAGCAGCACCCAGGGCCCCGCAGATACGCAGTATTTT. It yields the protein CASSTQGPADTQYF.

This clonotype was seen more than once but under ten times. CDR3 amino acids: CASSQDSGARQANYGYTF. The CDR3, as DNA: TGTGCCAGCAGCCAAGATAGCGGAGCCCGACAAGCTAACTATGGCTACACCTTC. The chain joins TRBV3-1 to TRBJ1-2; no reliable D call. The CDR3 runs to 18 residues. Germline-derived CDR1 and CDR2 are LGHDT and YNNKEL (reference sequence). Trimming left V 0 bases short and J 0 bases short, with 17 bases between.

CDR3 DNA: TGTGCCAGCAGCGGACAGGGTACTAACTATGGCTACACCTTC. This gives the protein CASSGQGTNYGYTF. The J gene is TRBJ1-2, the V gene TRBV12-3 or TRBV12-4; 8 bases fit TRBD1. CDR3 length equals 14 residues. After removal of 6 bases from V and 0 bases from J, the junction contained 3 bases not matched to a gene.

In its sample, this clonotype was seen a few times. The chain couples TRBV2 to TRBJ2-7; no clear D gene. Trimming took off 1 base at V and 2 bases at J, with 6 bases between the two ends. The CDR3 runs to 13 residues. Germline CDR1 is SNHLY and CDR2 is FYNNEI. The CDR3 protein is CASSEGSAYEQYF. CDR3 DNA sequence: TGTGCCAGCAGTGAAGGATCCGCCTACGAGCAGTACTTC.

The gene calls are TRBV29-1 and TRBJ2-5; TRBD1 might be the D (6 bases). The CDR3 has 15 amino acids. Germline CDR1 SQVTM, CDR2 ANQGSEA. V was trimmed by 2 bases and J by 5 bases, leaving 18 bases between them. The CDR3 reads CSVEKGGAFRETQYF. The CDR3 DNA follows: TGCAGCGTTGAAAAAGGGGGTGCTTTCCGGGAGACCCAGTACTTC.

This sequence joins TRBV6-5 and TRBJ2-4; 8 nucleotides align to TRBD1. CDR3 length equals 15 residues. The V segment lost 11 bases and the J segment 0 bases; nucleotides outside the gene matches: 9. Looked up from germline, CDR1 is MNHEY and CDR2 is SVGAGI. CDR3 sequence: CAVMRTGTAKNIQYF. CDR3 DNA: TGTGCCGTCATGAGGACAGGGACAGCCAAAAACATTCAGTACTTC.

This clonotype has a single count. The CDR3 sequence: CATSEPGIGGTQYF. Written as DNA, the CDR3 is TGTGCCACCAGTGAACCAGGGATCGGAGGGACCCAGTACTTC. The rearrangement joins TRBV24-1 to TRBJ2-7; either TRBD1 or TRBD2 may fit D (5 bases each). Matching the DNA end better, TRBJ2-5 makes the J call doubtful. The CDR3 has 14 residues. CDR1 and CDR2 from the germline V gene are KGHDR and SFDVKD.

The CDR3 loop is CSAKSSGITYEQYF. The CDR3 nucleotides read TGCAGTGCTAAGAGTAGCGGGATTACCTACGAGCAGTACTTC. This chain connects TRBV20-1 to TRBJ2-7; 8 nucleotides match TRBD2. The CDR3 length is 14 residues. Germline V CDR1 and CDR2: DFQATT, SNEGSKA (reference sequence). V was clipped by 4 bases and J by 2 bases; unmatched bases: 7.

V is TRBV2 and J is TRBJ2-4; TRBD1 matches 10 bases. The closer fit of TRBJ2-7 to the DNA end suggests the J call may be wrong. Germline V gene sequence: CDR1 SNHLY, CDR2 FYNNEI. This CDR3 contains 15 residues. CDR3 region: CASSELGQGVGEQYF. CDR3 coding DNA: TGTGCCAGCAGTGAACTTGGACAGGGGGTTGGCGAGCAGTACTTC.

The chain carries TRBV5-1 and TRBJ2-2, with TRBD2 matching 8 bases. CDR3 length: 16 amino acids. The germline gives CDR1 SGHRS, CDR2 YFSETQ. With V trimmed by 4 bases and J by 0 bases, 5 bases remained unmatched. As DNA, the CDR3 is TGCGCCAGCAGCCCAATCGGGGGGGCGAACACCGGGGAGCTGTTTTTT. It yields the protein CASSPIGGANTGELFF. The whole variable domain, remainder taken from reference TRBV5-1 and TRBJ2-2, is KAGVTQTPRYLIKTRGQQVTLSCSPISGHRSVSWYQQTPGQGLQFLFEYFSETQRNKGNFPGRFSGRQFSNSRSEMNVSTLELGDSALYLCASSPIGGANTGELFFGEGSRLTVL.

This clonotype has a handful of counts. CDR3: CSVEGDRGGYNEQFF. CDR3 DNA: TGCAGCGTTGAAGGGGACAGGGGGGGCTACAATGAGCAGTTCTTC. V and J are TRBV29-1 and TRBJ2-1; 11 bases align to TRBD1. In germline, CDR1 is SQVTM, CDR2 ANQGSEA. Trimming cost V 1 base and J 3 bases; bases outside gene matches: 2. CDR3 length: 15 amino acids.

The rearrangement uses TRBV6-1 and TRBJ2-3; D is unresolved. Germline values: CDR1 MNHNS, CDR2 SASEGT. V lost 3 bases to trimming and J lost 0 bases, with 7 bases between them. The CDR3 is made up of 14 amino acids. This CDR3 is CASSENPSTDTQYF. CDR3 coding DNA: TGTGCCAGCAGTGAGAACCCTAGCACAGATACGCAGTATTTT.

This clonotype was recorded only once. The CDR3 sequence: CSAPGTARARQFF. CDR3 bases: TGCAGTGCCCCCGGGACAGCAAGGGCGAGGCAGTTCTTC. The rearrangement joins TRBV20-1 to TRBJ2-1; TRBD1 matches at 7 bases. This CDR3 has 13 amino acids. J lost 12 bases, V lost 6 bases, and 14 bases had no gene match. Germline V lookup: CDR1 DFQATT, CDR2 SNEGSKA (reference sequence).

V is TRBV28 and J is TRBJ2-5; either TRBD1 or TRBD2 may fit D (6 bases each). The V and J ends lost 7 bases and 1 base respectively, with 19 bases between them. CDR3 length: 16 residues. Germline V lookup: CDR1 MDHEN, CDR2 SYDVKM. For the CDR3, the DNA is TGTGCCAGCAACAGGGTTATGGGACTGGTCCAAGAGACCCAGTACTTC. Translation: CASNRVMGLVQETQYF.

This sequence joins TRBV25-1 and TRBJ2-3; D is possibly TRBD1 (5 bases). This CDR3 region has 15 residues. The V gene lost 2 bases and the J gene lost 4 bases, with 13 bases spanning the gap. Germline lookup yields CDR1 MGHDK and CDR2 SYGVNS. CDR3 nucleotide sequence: TGTGCCAGCAGTGAAGTTAGGGCAGGGTCAGATACGCAGTATTTT. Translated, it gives CASSEVRAGSDTQYF.

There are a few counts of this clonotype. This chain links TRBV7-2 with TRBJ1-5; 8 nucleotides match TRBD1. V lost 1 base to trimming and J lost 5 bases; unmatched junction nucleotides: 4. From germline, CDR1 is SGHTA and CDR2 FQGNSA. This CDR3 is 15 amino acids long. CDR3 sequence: CASSLEDRVHQPQHF. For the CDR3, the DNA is TGTGCCAGCAGCTTAGAGGACAGGGTTCATCAGCCCCAGCATTTT. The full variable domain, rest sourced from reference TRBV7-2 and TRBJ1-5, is GAGVSQSPSNKVTEKGKDVELRCDPISGHTALYWYRQSLGQGLEFLIYFQGNSAPDKSGLPSDRFSAERTGGSVSTLTIQRTQQEDSAVYLCASSLEDRVHQPQHFGDGTRLSIL.

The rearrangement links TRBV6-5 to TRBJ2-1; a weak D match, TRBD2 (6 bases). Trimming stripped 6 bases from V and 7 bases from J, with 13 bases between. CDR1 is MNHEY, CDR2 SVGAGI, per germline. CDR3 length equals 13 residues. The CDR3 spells CASREGLRNEQFF. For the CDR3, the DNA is TGTGCCAGCAGGGAGGGGCTGCGGAATGAGCAGTTCTTC.

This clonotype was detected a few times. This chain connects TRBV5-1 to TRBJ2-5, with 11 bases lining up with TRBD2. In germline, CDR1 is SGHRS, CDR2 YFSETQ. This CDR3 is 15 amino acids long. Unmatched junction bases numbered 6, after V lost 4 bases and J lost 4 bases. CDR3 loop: CASSPSGLAAETQYF. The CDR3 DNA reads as TGCGCCAGCAGCCCCTCGGGACTAGCGGCAGAGACCCAGTACTTC. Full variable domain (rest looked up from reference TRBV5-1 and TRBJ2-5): KAGVTQTPRYLIKTRGQQVTLSCSPISGHRSVSWYQQTPGQGLQFLFEYFSETQRNKGNFPGRFSGRQFSNSRSEMNVSTLELGDSALYLCASSPSGLAAETQYFGPGTRLLVL.

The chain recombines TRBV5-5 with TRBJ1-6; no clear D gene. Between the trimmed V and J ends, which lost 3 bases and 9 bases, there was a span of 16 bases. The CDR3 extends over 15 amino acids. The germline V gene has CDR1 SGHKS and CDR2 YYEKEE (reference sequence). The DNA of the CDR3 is TGTGCCAGCAGCTCTTCGGACTCCTCGGGTTCACCCCTCCACTTT. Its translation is CASSSSDSSGSPLHF.